The 22 T cell receptor beta chains below were found in one sample sequenced in a study of blood T cell repertoires in COVID-19. Clones were read by immunoSEQ multiplex PCR, and TCRdb kept only the in-frame ones, dropping some. The profile shows around 100,000 clones, under 90% of them singletons. Sequencing was carried out using peripheral blood. The receptors originated from a human donor in a cohort sampled during active or convalescent COVID-19.

The gene calls are TRBV18 and TRBJ1-1; D remains ambiguous. V lost 2 bases to trimming and J lost 8 bases, with 18 bases between them. The V gene's germline CDR1 is KGHSH and CDR2 LQKENI. The CDR3 covers 15 residues. The CDR3 DNA is TGTGCCAGCTCACCAGTCGTGCAGTACACCGCCGAAGCTTTCTTT. Its protein product is CASSPVVQYTAEAFF.

V and J are TRBV10-3 and TRBJ1-2, with D possibly TRBD1 on 5 matching bases. Germline lookup yields CDR1 ENHRY and CDR2 SYGVKD. This CDR3 spans 13 amino acids. V lost 6 bases and J lost 3, with 11 bases in between. The CDR3: CAIREGRDYGYTF. The CDR3 nucleotides read TGTGCCATCAGGGAGGGGCGAGACTATGGCTACACCTTC.

This clone was seen only once. J is TRBJ2-1 and V is TRBV10-3; TRBD1 might be the D (6 bases). The V end was cut by 10 bases, the J end by 8 bases, with 12 bases between. Germline CDR1 ENHRY, CDR2 SYGVKD. CDR3 length: 11 residues. The CDR3 DNA follows: TGTGCCAGTCAACAGGGCGATGAGCAGTTCTTC. Amino acids: CASQQGDEQFF.

The rearrangement links TRBV6-5 to TRBJ1-1, with TRBD1 matching over 8 bases. This CDR3 spans 14 amino acids. Germline assignment: CDR1 MNHEY and CDR2 SVGAGI. Trimming at V came to 8 bases and at J to 4 bases, leaving 9 bases not matched to a gene. The CDR3 loop is CASLAGGWGTEAFF. The CDR3 bases are TGTGCCAGCCTGGCAGGGGGCTGGGGCACTGAAGCTTTCTTT.

The CDR3 loop reads CASSQDTLAGGLTQYF. In DNA form, the CDR3 reads TGTGCCAGCAGCCAAGATACGCTAGCGGGGGGTTTGACCCAGTACTTC. The chain uses TRBV3-1 (or the pseudogene TRBV3-2) and TRBJ2-5; 11 positions agree with TRBD2. This CDR3 spans 16 amino acids. The germline V gene encodes CDR1 LGHDT and CDR2 YNNKEL (reference sequence). V gave up 0 bases and J gave up 7 bases; unmatched junction bases: 7.

The J gene is TRBJ2-5, the V gene TRBV14; 7 bases match TRBD2. The CDR3 is 12 amino acids. The trim removed 4 bases at V and 5 bases at J, leaving 1 base unmatched. Germline V gives CDR1 SGHDN, CDR2 FVKESK. CDR3 sequence: CASSRGGETQYF. CDR3 sequence (DNA): TGTGCCAGCAGCCGGGGGGGGGAGACCCAGTACTTC.

The gene calls are TRBV3-1 (or the pseudogene TRBV3-2) and TRBJ2-7; D might be TRBD2 (5 bases). This CDR3 contains 11 residues. V gave up 5 bases and J gave up 6 bases, with 8 bases separating them. The germline V gene has CDR1 LGHDT and CDR2 YNNKEL (reference sequence). The CDR3 loop reads CASSGGIEQYF. The CDR3 DNA follows: TGTGCCAGCAGCGGAGGAATCGAGCAGTACTTC.

The chain has TRBV7-2 and TRBJ2-5; TRBD2 matches at 13 bases. The V and J ends lost 3 bases and 5 bases, in that order; junction bases with no gene match: 6. Looked up from germline, CDR1 is SGHTA and CDR2 is FQGNSA. This CDR3 spans 16 amino acids. CDR3 DNA sequence: TGTGCCAGCAGCTTCACTAGCGGGGGGGTTATGGAGACCCAGTACTTC. This encodes CASSFTSGGVMETQYF.

The genes are TRBV25-1 and TRBJ1-4; TRBD1 aligns across 7 bases. The V and J ends lost 4 bases and 5 bases, in that order; junction bases with no gene match: 4. CDR3 length: 14 residues. CDR1 is MGHDK and CDR2 is SYGVNS in the germline V gene. The CDR3 sequence: CASSGGTANEKLFF. CDR3 bases: TGTGCCAGCAGTGGGGGGACAGCAAATGAAAAACTGTTTTTT.

This chain joins TRBV15 and TRBJ1-4; D remains unclear. Germline V gives CDR1 LNHNV, CDR2 YYDKDF (reference sequence). The CDR3 has 13 amino acids. V was trimmed by 1 base and J by 8 bases, leaving 8 bases between them. CDR3 residues: CATSRGQVEKLFF. The CDR3 DNA sequence: TGTGCCACCAGCAGAGGGCAGGTCGAAAAACTGTTTTTT.

This clone was picked up a small number of times. This chain joins TRBV5-1 and TRBJ2-5; 8 bases map to TRBD1. The CDR3 totals 16 residues. Unmatched junction bases numbered 9, after V lost 4 bases and J lost 1 base. Germline V CDR1 and CDR2: SGHRS, YFSETQ. CDR3 nucleotide sequence: TGCGCCAGCAGCACGACAGGGGTAGGGTCCCAAGAGACCCAGTACTTC. Its protein product is CASSTTGVGSQETQYF.

This clone came up once. V usage is TRBV7-9 and J usage is TRBJ2-6; 11 bases align to TRBD1. CDR3 length equals 18 residues. Trimming at V came to 6 bases and at J to 2 bases, leaving 9 bases not matched to a gene. Germline CDR1 and CDR2: SEHNR and FQNEAQ (reference sequence). In DNA, the CDR3 is TGTGCCAGCAGTCAGCCGGACAGGGGGCTCCCTGGGGCCAACGTCCTGACTTTC. Amino acid sequence: CASSQPDRGLPGANVLTF.

The sample holds one count of this clone. CDR3 residues: CASSIQGAYGYTF. The CDR3 DNA sequence: TGTGCCAGTAGTATACAGGGGGCCTATGGCTACACCTTC. The V call is TRBV19, the J call TRBJ1-2, with TRBD1 identical over 8 bases. CDR1 and CDR2 from the germline V gene are LNHDA and SQIVND (reference sequence). This CDR3 comprises 13 residues. V was clipped by 2 bases and J by 4 bases; unmatched bases: 0.

The gene calls are TRBV19 and TRBJ1-5, with no clear D. CDR1 is LNHDA, CDR2 SQIVND, per germline (reference sequence). V lost 2 bases and J lost 6, with 11 bases in between. The CDR3 is 14 residues long. The DNA of the CDR3 is TGTGCCAGTAGTATATGGCCCGTCAGTCAGCCCCAGCATTTT. It is translated as CASSIWPVSQPQHF.

The J gene is TRBJ1-6, the V gene TRBV30, with D tentatively TRBD1 (5 bases). The CDR3 covers 12 residues. Germline V gene data show CDR1 as GTSNPN and CDR2 as SVGIG (reference sequence). V shed 8 bases and J shed 4 bases, with 9 bases lying between them. DNA of the CDR3: TGTGCCCTCCGGGGGTATAATTCACCCCTCCACTTT. This encodes CALRGYNSPLHF.

The chain links TRBV3-1 (or the pseudogene TRBV3-2) to TRBJ2-4; D is perhaps TRBD2 (6 bases). The germline V gene has CDR1 LGHDT and CDR2 YNNKEL (reference sequence). Trimming removed 4 bases from V and 3 bases from J, with 16 bases in between. This CDR3 region has 16 residues. DNA for the CDR3: TGTGCCAGCAGCCCCTTAGCGGCGAAGGACAAAAACATTCAGTACTTC. Residues: CASSPLAAKDKNIQYF.

The rearrangement links TRBV12-3 or TRBV12-4 to TRBJ1-3, with TRBD1 matching over 8 bases. The CDR3 totals 13 residues. V dropped 3 bases and J dropped 7; count of bases not matched to a gene: 2. CDR3 protein: CASSLTGDNTIYF. The CDR3 DNA is TGTGCCAGCAGTTTGACAGGGGATAACACCATATATTTT.

V usage is TRBV6-2 or TRBV6-3 and J usage is TRBJ1-5; D gene uncertain. CDR3 length equals 17 residues. CDR1 is MNHEY, CDR2 SVGEGT, per germline. V was cut by 0 bases and J by 2 bases, with 14 bases left in between. CDR3 sequence reads: CASSYSFGSMGNQPQHF. For the CDR3, the DNA is TGTGCCAGCAGTTACTCGTTCGGGAGTATGGGCAATCAGCCCCAGCATTTT.

The chain recombines TRBV7-2 with TRBJ2-5; weak D call: TRBD2 (6 bases). Trimming cost V 5 bases and J 3 bases, with 13 bases left between them. The CDR3 has 14 amino acids. Germline V gene lookup returns CDR1 SGHTA and CDR2 FQGNSA. This CDR3 reads CASSPGTAKETQYF. The CDR3, as DNA: TGTGCCAGCAGCCCCGGGACTGCCAAAGAGACCCAGTACTTC.

This clone was recorded a few times. The genes are TRBV10-3 and TRBJ2-1, with TRBD2 identical over 14 bases. The CDR3 spans 16 residues. Germline trimming cut 6 bases from V and 4 bases from J; bases unmatched to any gene: 5. In germline, CDR1 is ENHRY, CDR2 SYGVKD. The CDR3 coding sequence is TGTGCCATCAGGAACGGGACTAGCGGGGGATACAATGAGCAGTTCTTC. It translates to CAIRNGTSGGYNEQFF.

This chain joins TRBV2 and TRBJ1-2; a weak D match, TRBD1 (6 bases). Germline loops: CDR1 SNHLY, CDR2 FYNNEI. V lost 4 bases and J 7 bases, leaving 10 bases between the germline ends. This CDR3 is built from 12 residues. CDR3 sequence (DNA): TGTGCCAGCAGTGGGGGGGGCGGTGGCTACACCTTC. This translates into CASSGGGGGYTF.

This sequence joins TRBV12-3 or TRBV12-4 and TRBJ2-1; 10 positions agree with TRBD1. The CDR3 runs to 12 residues. V shed 10 bases and J 12 bases; nucleotides not matched to a gene: 9. The CDR3 sequence: CATHRDRGTQFF. The CDR3 nucleotides are TGTGCCACCCACCGGGACAGGGGAACGCAGTTCTTC.